This is a list of T cell receptor beta chains from one sample in a study of cytomegalovirus exposure and HLA in healthy donors. Only in-frame clones appear in the TCRdb table, and some are missing; sequencing was by immunoSEQ multiplex PCR. The repertoire holds some 90,000 clones, with 80% to 85% as singletons. The sample taken for sequencing was PBMCs. These receptors were collected from a man between 40 and 49 years old in good health and CMV-seronegative. Each CDR3 is given with its conserved first and last residue.

CDR3: CASSPQGVNTEAFF
V: TRBV18
J: TRBJ1-1

CDR3: CASSIITGQGFTDTQYF
V: TRBV19
J: TRBJ2-3

CDR3: CASSQEESGLYGYTF
V: TRBV4-1
J: TRBJ1-2

CDR3: CASKTQLNTEAFF
V: TRBV6-5
J: TRBJ1-1

CDR3: CASSSGQGGYGYTF
V: TRBV5-4
J: TRBJ1-2

CDR3: CSVELREKLFF
V: TRBV29-1
J: TRBJ1-4

CDR3: CASSQWGRETQYF
V: TRBV4-1
J: TRBJ2-5

CDR3: CASSQLRKEQYF
V: TRBV2
J: TRBJ2-7

CDR3: CASSLISGPQETQYF
V: TRBV11-3
J: TRBJ2-5

CDR3: CASSSLQGSGNTIYF
V: TRBV6-5
J: TRBJ1-3

CDR3: CASSPLGGESSYEQYF
V: TRBV18
J: TRBJ2-7

CDR3: CASSAGLAGGLADTQYF
V: TRBV5-4
J: TRBJ2-3

CDR3: CASSIPLDRGATNEKLFF
V: TRBV19
J: TRBJ1-4

CDR3: CASTRGAEGQETQYF
V: TRBV7-6
J: TRBJ2-5

CDR3: CASSLDPTRVHEQYF
V: TRBV11-2
J: NA

CDR3: CASSFWGGRSTYEQYF
V: TRBV5-1
J: TRBJ2-7

CDR3: CASSILGLEKLFF
V: TRBV19
J: TRBJ1-4

CDR3: CASSSGTSYEQYF
V: TRBV6-5
J: TRBJ2-7

CDR3: CASSRTTGPNYGYTF
V: TRBV7-8
J: TRBJ1-2

CDR3: CASRERDRGNQPQHF
V: TRBV6-1
J: TRBJ1-5

CDR3: CASSQALAGGTYNEQFF
V: TRBV4-2
J: TRBJ2-1

CDR3: CASSQVFWDRVSPNEQYF
V: TRBV4-1
J: NA

CDR3: CASTLTRGSYEQYF
V: TRBV6-1
J: TRBJ2-7

CDR3: CASSITGRFQETQYF
V: TRBV19
J: TRBJ2-5

CDR3: CASSGQGRVGNYGYTF
V: TRBV6-1
J: TRBJ1-2

CDR3: CASGIRGLGDTIYF
V: TRBV5-1
J: TRBJ1-3

CDR3: CASSRTVSTYEQYF
V: TRBV7-2
J: TRBJ2-7

CDR3: CASSRRQGLNPYGYTF
V: TRBV14
J: TRBJ1-2

CDR3: CSASGYEQYF
V: TRBV20-1
J: TRBJ2-7

CDR3: CASSPATGGYEQYF
V: TRBV18
J: TRBJ2-7

CDR3: CASSLDSEQYF
V: TRBV7-9
J: TRBJ2-7

CDR3: CASSPTGEEAQYF
V: TRBV18
J: TRBJ2-5

CDR3: CASSSDLTNYGYTF
V: TRBV7-9
J: TRBJ1-2

CDR3: CASSLGLAGATDTQYF
V: TRBV7-7
J: TRBJ2-3

CDR3: CASSSGSLKPQHF
V: TRBV7-9
J: TRBJ1-5

CDR3: CATSRGSISYNEQFF
V: TRBV15
J: TRBJ2-1

CDR3: CASSPGTGAYEQYF
V: TRBV5-1
J: NA

CDR3: CASSDGIWASSGNTIYF
V: TRBV2
J: TRBJ1-3

CDR3: CASSQTGNEQYF
V: TRBV6-1
J: NA

CDR3: CASSLGGQYEQYF
V: TRBV5-6
J: TRBJ2-7

CDR3: CASSTGQSLRVAEAFF
V: TRBV5-1
J: TRBJ1-1

CDR3: CSVVTGESYEQYF
V: TRBV29-1
J: TRBJ2-7

CDR3: CASSPSMRVPYGYTF
V: TRBV7-9
J: TRBJ1-2

CDR3: CASSERFSGHDTGELFF
V: TRBV25-1
J: TRBJ2-2

CDR3: CASSPGQGQVGRQFF
V: TRBV5-6
J: TRBJ2-1

CDR3: CASSMDRAAEAFF
V: TRBV19
J: TRBJ1-1

CDR3: CASSQGLSRETQYF
V: TRBV14
J: TRBJ2-5

CDR3: CASSLDRGRTGELFF
V: TRBV7-2
J: TRBJ2-2

CDR3: CASSVTGGSNQPQHF
V: TRBV6-1
J: TRBJ1-5

CDR3: CASSLRDRGEQYF
V: TRBV5-1
J: TRBJ2-7

CDR3: CASSLPLAGESGNEQFF
V: TRBV7-9
J: TRBJ2-1